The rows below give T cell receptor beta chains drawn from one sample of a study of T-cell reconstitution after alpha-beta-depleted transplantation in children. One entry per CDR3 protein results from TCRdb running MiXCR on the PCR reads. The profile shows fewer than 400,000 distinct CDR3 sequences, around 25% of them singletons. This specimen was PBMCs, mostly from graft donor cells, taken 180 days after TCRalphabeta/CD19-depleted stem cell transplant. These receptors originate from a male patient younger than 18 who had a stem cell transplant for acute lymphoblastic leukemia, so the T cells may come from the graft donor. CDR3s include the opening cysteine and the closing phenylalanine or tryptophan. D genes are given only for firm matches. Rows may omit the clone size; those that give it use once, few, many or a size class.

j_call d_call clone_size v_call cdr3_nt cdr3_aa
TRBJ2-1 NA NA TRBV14 TGTGCCAGCAGCCCCCACCGGGTTGGGCAGTTCTTC CASSPHRVGQFF
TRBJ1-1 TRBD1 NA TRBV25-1 TGTGCCAGCAGTGGGGACAGGGGGCGAAACACTGAAGCTTTCTTT CASSGDRGRNTEAFF
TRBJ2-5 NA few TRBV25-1 TGTGCCAGCAGTGAATGGTGGGTGGAGACCCAGTACTTC CASSEWWVETQYF
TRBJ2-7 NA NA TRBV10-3 TGTGCCATCAGTGAACAGCTCTACGAGCAGTACTTC CAISEQLYEQYF
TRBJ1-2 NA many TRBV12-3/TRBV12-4 TGTGCCAGCAGTTTACCGATGCACTATGGCTACACCTTC CASSLPMHYGYTF
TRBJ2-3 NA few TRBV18 TGTGCCAGCTCACCATTTAGCACAGATACGCAGTATTTT CASSPFSTDTQYF
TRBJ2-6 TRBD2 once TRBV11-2 TGTGCCAGCAGCTTAGATAGGCTAGCGGGTTTCTCTGGGGCCAACGTCCTGACTTTC CASSLDRLAGFSGANVLTF
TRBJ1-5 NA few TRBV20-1 TGCAGTGCTAGAAGGACAGCGAATCAGCCCCAGCATTTT CSARRTANQPQHF
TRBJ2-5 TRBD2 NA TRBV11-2 TGTGCCAGCAGCTCCAAACGACTAGCGGGAGGGCCCCTTCATCAGACCCAGTACTTC CASSSKRLAGGPLHQTQYF
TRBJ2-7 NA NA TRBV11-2 TGTGCCAGCAGCTTAGATATGTTACGTTACGAGCAGTACTTC CASSLDMLRYEQYF
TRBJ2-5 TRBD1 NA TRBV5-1 TGCGCCAGCAGCCACGACAGGGTTCGTGAGACCCAGTACTTC CASSHDRVRETQYF
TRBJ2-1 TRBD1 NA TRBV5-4 TGTGCCAGCAGCCCGCGACAGGGGGGTTACTACAATGAGCAGTTCTTC CASSPRQGGYYNEQFF
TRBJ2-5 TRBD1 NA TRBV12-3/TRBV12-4 TGTGCCAGCAGTTGGGATCGGACAGGACAAGAGACCCAGTACTTC CASSWDRTGQETQYF
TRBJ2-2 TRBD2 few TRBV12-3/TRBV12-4 TGTGCCAGCGTCCGGGACTATAACACCGGGGAGCTGTTTTTT CASVRDYNTGELFF
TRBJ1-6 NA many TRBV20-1 TGCAGTGCTAGAACCACATACGCCGAAAGGGCACCCCTCCACTTT CSARTTYAERAPLHF
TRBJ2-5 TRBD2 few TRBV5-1 TGCGCCAGCAGCTCCTCCAGGACTAGCGGGAACGCCCGGGAGACCCAGTACTTC CASSSSRTSGNARETQYF
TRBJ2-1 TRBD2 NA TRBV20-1 TGCAGTGCTAGAGATCCCGCTAGCGGGAGCTACAATGAGCAGTTCTTC CSARDPASGSYNEQFF
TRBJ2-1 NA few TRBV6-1 TGTGCCAGCAGCACGGGACTCTCTTATGAGCAGTTCTTC CASSTGLSYEQFF
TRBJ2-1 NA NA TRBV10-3 TGTGCCATCAGTGAGTCCCCGAGTAGCGTTATTAACAATGAGCAGTTCTTC CAISESPSSVINNEQFF
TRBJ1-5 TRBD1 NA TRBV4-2 TGTGCCAGCAGCAGGGGGCTTGAACAGCCCCAGCATTTT CASSRGLEQPQHF
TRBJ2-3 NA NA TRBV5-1 TGCGCCAGTGTACAAGGAGAATCCTACGATACGCAGTATTTT CASVQGESYDTQYF
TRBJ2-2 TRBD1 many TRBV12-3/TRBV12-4 TGTGCCAGCAGCTCGGGACAGGGGAACACCGGGGAGCTGTTTTTT CASSSGQGNTGELFF
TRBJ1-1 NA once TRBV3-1 TGTGCCAGCAGCCCCGGACAGAGGGGTGAAGCTTTCTTT CASSPGQRGEAFF
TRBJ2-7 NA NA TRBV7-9 TGTGCCAGCAGCTTAAAGGGGGAGCAGTACTTC CASSLKGEQYF
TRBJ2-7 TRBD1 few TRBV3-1 TGTGCCAGCAGCCAGCCGGGACAGGGCTACGAGCAGTACTTC CASSQPGQGYEQYF
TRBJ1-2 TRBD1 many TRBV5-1 TGCGCCAGCAGCTTGGACAGGGGCAACTATGGCTACACCTTC CASSLDRGNYGYTF
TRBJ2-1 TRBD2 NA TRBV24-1 TGTGCCACCAGTGATAGTAAACGGGAGGGCCGGGATGAGCAGTTCTTC CATSDSKREGRDEQFF
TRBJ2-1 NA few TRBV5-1 TGCGCCAGCAGCTTGGAACGGGTACTCAGGCACTCCTACAATGAGCAGTTCTTC CASSLERVLRHSYNEQFF
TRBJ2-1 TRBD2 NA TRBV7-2 TGTGCCATCAGAGCGTATCTCCTAGCGGGAGTCAATGAGCAGTTCTTC CAIRAYLLAGVNEQFF
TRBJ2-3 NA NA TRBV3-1 TGTGCCAGCAGAATCGCGGCCAGTGATACGCAGTATTTT CASRIAASDTQYF
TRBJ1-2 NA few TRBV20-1 TGCAGTGCTAGAGATTCGGGGGAGTATGGCTACACCTTC CSARDSGEYGYTF
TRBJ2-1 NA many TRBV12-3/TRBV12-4 TGTGCCAGCAGTTTGACCGCTGAGCAGTTCTTC CASSLTAEQFF
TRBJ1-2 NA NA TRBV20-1 TGCAGTGCTTATGGGCAGTCTAACTATGGCTACACCTTC CSAYGQSNYGYTF
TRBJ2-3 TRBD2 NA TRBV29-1 TGCAGCGCCCCTCCTAGCGGCTACGAAGATACGCAGTATTTT CSAPPSGYEDTQYF
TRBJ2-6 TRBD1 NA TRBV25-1 TGTGCCAGCAGTGACCGGGACAGGGGATACTCTGGGGCCAACGTCCTGACTTTC CASSDRDRGYSGANVLTF
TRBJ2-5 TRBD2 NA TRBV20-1 TGCAGTGCTAGACCATTAGCGGGAGGGAGGGAGACCCAGTACTTC CSARPLAGGRETQYF
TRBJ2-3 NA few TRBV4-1 TGCGCCAGCAGCCAAGGTGGAGGGGGCTGGACAGATACGCAGTATTTT CASSQGGGGWTDTQYF
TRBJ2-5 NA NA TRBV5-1 TGCGCCAGCAGCGCGGGCGTGAGGGGAGAGACCCAGTACTTC CASSAGVRGETQYF
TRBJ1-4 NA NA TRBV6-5 TGTGCCAGCAGTTACTCGGAACGGTATAATGAAAAACTGTTTTTT CASSYSERYNEKLFF
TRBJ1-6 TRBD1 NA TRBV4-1 TGCGCCAGCAGCTCTGCTCCCCGGACAGGGAGAGGTAATTCACCCCTCCACTTT CASSSAPRTGRGNSPLHF
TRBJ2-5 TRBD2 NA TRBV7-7 TGTGCCAGCAGCTTAGTGGGACTAGCGGGCTTGGAGACCCAGTACTTC CASSLVGLAGLETQYF
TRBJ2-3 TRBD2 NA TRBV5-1 TGCGCCAGCAGCCCCCCCGGGACTAGCGGGGGACGCACAGATACGCAGTATTTT CASSPPGTSGGRTDTQYF
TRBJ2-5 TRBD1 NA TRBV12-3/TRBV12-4 TGTGCCAGCAGTTTTTTGGGACAGGGCAAAGAGACCCAGTACTTC CASSFLGQGKETQYF
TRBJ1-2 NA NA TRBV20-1 TGCAGTGCTAGAGATTTTGGACAGAGGGGCTATGGCTACACCTTC CSARDFGQRGYGYTF
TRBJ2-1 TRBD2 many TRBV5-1 TGCGCCAGCAGCCCCCTAGCGGGAGGGTCAGATGAGCAGTTCTTC CASSPLAGGSDEQFF
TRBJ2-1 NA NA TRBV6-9 TGTGCCAGCAGTTATCGGAGCGTTAAGGGGTTCTTC CASSYRSVKGFF
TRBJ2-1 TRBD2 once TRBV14 TGTGCCAGCAGCCCTCAACCCGGGCTAGCGGGAGCTTGGTACAATGAGCAGTTCTTC CASSPQPGLAGAWYNEQFF
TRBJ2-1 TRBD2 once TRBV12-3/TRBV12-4 TGTGCCAGCTGGGGGGGGACTAGCGGGCCCAGCTCCTACAATGAGCAGTTCTTC CASWGGTSGPSSYNEQFF
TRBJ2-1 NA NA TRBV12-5 TGTGCTAGTGGATTCGAGGGGGTCCCCAATGAGCAGTTCTTC CASGFEGVPNEQFF